This TCR beta chain was sequenced during a study of blood T cell repertoires in COVID-19. Study as a whole: Sources were T cells, B-cell-depleted T cells, or PBMCs; the material itself was cDNA or gDNA.

This CDR3 is 14 amino acids long. Germline values: CDR1 SGHRS, CDR2 YFSETQ. V lost 4 bases and J lost 5, with 13 bases in between. Only in-frame clones appear in the TCRdb table, and some are missing; sequencing was by immunoSEQ multiplex PCR. The table has roughly 260,000 clones, roughly 80% seen once. This sequence joins TRBV5-1 and TRBJ2-1, with a possible D match to TRBD1 (6 bases). The source material was PBMCs or T cells enriched from blood (not recorded which). The source is a woman aged 40 to 50 who had been exposed to COVID-19. The CDR3 spells CASSLGTGNNEQFF. The CDR3, as DNA: TGCGCCAGCAGCCTGGGTACAGGGAACAATGAGCAGTTCTTC.